The 23 T cell receptor beta chains below were found in one sample sequenced in a study of response to subunit inactivated influenza vaccine. MiXCR, applied by TCRdb to the RT-PCR reads, yields one record per CDR3 protein. The sample includes around 490,000 distinct CDR3 sequences, less than 8% seen only once; the top ten take under 15%. The sequencing here drew on PBMCs from blood, taken around 25 months after vaccination. All receptors derive from a man between 50 and 69 years old who received an inactivated influenza vaccine.

This clonotype showed up many times. This sequence joins TRBV6-2 or TRBV6-3 and TRBJ2-2; 8 bases map to TRBD2. CDR1 is MNHEY, CDR2 SVGEGT, per germline. This CDR3 is built from 13 residues. With V trimmed by 7 bases and J by 5 bases, 3 bases remained unmatched. The CDR3 sequence: CASTLAGTGELFF. The CDR3, as DNA: TGTGCCAGCACGTTAGCGGGAACCGGGGAGCTGTTTTTT.

This clonotype has a count of ten or more. This chain uses TRBV5-1 with TRBJ2-4; no clear D. This CDR3 has 15 amino acids. Germline V gives CDR1 SGHRS, CDR2 YFSETQ. V was shortened by 0 bases and J by 6 bases, with 13 bases between the two germline ends. The CDR3 sequence is CASSLDYPNRNIQYF. DNA for the CDR3: TGCGCCAGCAGCTTGGATTACCCCAATCGAAACATTCAGTACTTC.

The J gene is TRBJ2-1, the V gene TRBV5-1; 10 nucleotides line up with TRBD1. The CDR3 has 15 amino acids. CDR1 is SGHRS and CDR2 is YFSETQ in the germline V gene. V shed 9 bases, J shed 6 bases, and the junction held 12 bases outside the gene matches. DNA for the CDR3: TGCGCCACTGAAACGGGGGACAGGGGCCCCAATGAGCAGTTCTTC. Residues: CATETGDRGPNEQFF.

In its sample, this clonotype was seen many times. The rearrangement joins TRBV7-2 to TRBJ2-3; D ambiguous. Between the trimmed V and J ends, which lost 6 bases and 2 bases, there was a span of 9 bases. There are 13 residues in the CDR3. CDR1 is SGHTA, CDR2 FQGNSA, per germline. Written as DNA, the CDR3 is TGTGCCAGCAGTTCACGGGTCACAGATACGCAGTATTTT. It translates to CASSSRVTDTQYF.

The CDR3 bases are TGTGCCAGCAGCGTCGGGACAAAGCGCACAGATACGCAGTATTTT. Its protein product is CASSVGTKRTDTQYF. The gene calls are TRBV7-9 and TRBJ2-3; D is possibly TRBD1 (6 bases). This CDR3 has 15 residues. In germline, CDR1 is SEHNR, CDR2 FQNEAQ (reference sequence). V lost 5 bases, J lost 1 base, and 13 bases lay in between.

This clonotype was observed many times. V usage is TRBV6-5 and J usage is TRBJ2-7, with 8 bases identical to TRBD1. CDR1 is MNHEY, CDR2 SVGAGI, per germline. The CDR3 has 16 residues. V shed 4 bases and J 3 bases; nucleotides not matched to a gene: 11. The CDR3: CASSSPPGQGVYEQYF. Written as DNA, the CDR3 is TGTGCCAGCAGTTCTCCTCCTGGACAGGGAGTCTACGAGCAGTACTTC.

The chain employs TRBV6-1 and TRBJ2-2; 7 bases align to TRBD2. The V gene end was trimmed by 6 bases and the J gene end by 5 bases; junction bases not matched to a gene: 15. Germline V CDR1 and CDR2: MNHNS, SASEGT. The CDR3 has 17 amino acids. The CDR3 sequence is CASSDFGLGEETGELFF. CDR3 nucleotides: TGTGCCAGCAGCGACTTCGGACTAGGAGAGGAGACCGGGGAGCTGTTTTTT.

This clonotype was detected ten times or more. J is TRBJ1-1 and V is TRBV20-1; the D gene is possibly TRBD1 (6 bases). Germline CDR1 reads DFQATT; CDR2 reads SNEGSKA (reference sequence). Trimming shortened V by 1 base and J by 4 bases, and 13 bases separated the two germline ends. This CDR3 contains 14 residues. The CDR3 here is CSARVDRRGTEAFF. As DNA, the CDR3 is TGCAGTGCTAGAGTCGACAGGCGCGGCACTGAAGCTTTCTTT.

This clonotype was seen more than once but under ten times. The chain is built from TRBV15 and TRBJ2-7; D could derive from TRBD1 or TRBD2 (6 bases each). Germline CDR1 reads LNHNV; CDR2 reads YYDKDF (reference sequence). The CDR3 is 14 residues long. Trimming cost V 5 bases and J 2 bases, with 13 bases left between them. CDR3 protein: CATSSRGGTYEQYF. Here the CDR3 DNA reads TGTGCCACCAGCTCGCGAGGGGGGACCTACGAGCAGTACTTC.

The chain joins TRBV4-3 to TRBJ2-1; 9 nucleotides align to TRBD1. Germline CDR1 LGHNA, CDR2 YSLEER. V trimming: 3 bases; J trimming: 3 bases; junction bases outside the gene matches: 3. This CDR3 comprises 15 residues. The CDR3 loop reads CASSQTGGVYNEQFF. In nucleotides, the CDR3 is TGCGCCAGCAGCCAGACAGGGGGGGTCTACAATGAGCAGTTCTTC.

The V call is TRBV12-3 or TRBV12-4, the J call TRBJ1-4; D is possibly TRBD1 (6 bases). The CDR3 totals 12 residues. V was pared by 8 bases and J by 7 bases, with 11 bases between. The CDR3 DNA sequence: TGTGCCAGCGCCAGGGGCCGTGAAAAACTGTTTTTT. It is translated as CASARGREKLFF.

This clonotype was detected ten times or more. The chain couples TRBV5-1 to TRBJ1-4, with D unclear. The V end was cut by 0 bases, the J end by 5 bases, with 11 bases between. The CDR3 has 15 residues. The V gene's germline CDR1 is SGHRS and CDR2 YFSETQ. The CDR3 loop reads CASSLAPYGNEKLFF. Here the CDR3 DNA reads TGCGCCAGCAGCTTGGCCCCTTACGGCAATGAAAAACTGTTTTTT.

This chain links TRBV9 with TRBJ2-5; D uncertain. The V and J ends lost 0 bases and 0 bases respectively, with 9 bases between them. The CDR3 covers 15 residues. Per the germline V gene, CDR1 is SGDLS and CDR2 is YYNGEE. The CDR3 nucleotides read TGTGCCAGCAGCGTAGATGCGGCGTACCAAGAGACCCAGTACTTC. The encoded protein is CASSVDAAYQETQYF. The full variable domain, its missing parts supplied by reference TRBV9 and TRBJ2-5, is DSGVTQTPKHLITATGQRVTLRCSPRSGDLSVYWYQQSLDQGLQFLIQYYNGEERAKGNILERFSAQQFPDLHSELNLSSLELGDSALYFCASSVDAAYQETQYFGPGTRLLVL.

The table lists this clonotype with a few counts. This chain uses TRBV5-1 with TRBJ2-2; D possibly corresponds to TRBD1 (6 bases). This CDR3 comprises 14 residues. Germline values: CDR1 SGHRS, CDR2 YFSETQ. Trimming left V 9 bases short and J 1 base short, with 13 bases between. CDR3 sequence (DNA): TGCGCCACCAGACCGGGACAGAACACCGGGGAGCTGTTTTTT. This encodes CATRPGQNTGELFF.

This clonotype was found a few times. The chain carries TRBV29-1 and TRBJ2-1, with a possible D match to TRBD2 (6 bases). This CDR3 is 15 amino acids long. CDR1 and CDR2 (germline): SQVTM, ANQGSEA. V lost 4 bases to trimming and J lost 0 bases, with 13 bases between them. DNA for the CDR3: TGCAGCGTTGCGTCTAGCGCGAGCTCCTACAATGAGCAGTTCTTC. It yields the protein CSVASSASSYNEQFF.

This clonotype was found a few times. This chain uses TRBV5-1 with TRBJ1-1, with D uncertain. Germline CDR1 reads SGHRS; CDR2 reads YFSETQ. V lost 0 bases and J lost 6, with 15 bases in between. The CDR3 spans 15 residues. Here the CDR3 DNA reads TGCGCCAGCAGCTTGGGGCGGGCAAGAGGCTCTGAAGCTTTCTTT. Protein product: CASSLGRARGSEAFF.

The chain carries TRBV5-1 and TRBJ2-7; D tentatively reads TRBD1 or TRBD2 (5 bases each). CDR3 size: 14 residues. Germline loops: CDR1 SGHRS, CDR2 YFSETQ. Trimming shortened V by 3 bases and J by 3 bases, and 13 bases separated the two germline ends. This chain's CDR3 is CASSSHGAYYEQYF. As DNA, the CDR3 is TGCGCCAGCAGCTCCCACGGGGCATACTACGAGCAGTACTTC.

There are many counts of this clonotype. The chain couples TRBV2 to TRBJ2-1, with TRBD2 matching 7 bases. J was trimmed by 3 bases and V by 7 bases; bases with no gene match: 9. The CDR3 loop spans 15 amino acids. CDR1 is SNHLY, CDR2 FYNNEI, per germline. The CDR3 loop is CASIIGLVGYNEQFF. In nucleotides, the CDR3 is TGTGCCAGCATTATAGGACTAGTTGGCTACAATGAGCAGTTCTTC.

A few counts support this clonotype. V usage is TRBV5-5 and J usage is TRBJ2-2; D uncertain. V was trimmed by 4 bases and J by 4 bases, leaving 20 bases between them. Germline values: CDR1 SGHKS, CDR2 YYEKEE (reference sequence). This CDR3 is 17 amino acids long. The CDR3 DNA reads as TGTGCCAGCAGCGTCCTGCTGGGTTTCCTGGGCACCGGGGAGCTGTTTTTT. Its protein is CASSVLLGFLGTGELFF.

This clonotype was seen more than once but under ten times. This rearrangement joins TRBV7-9 to TRBJ2-5; 10 nucleotides match TRBD2. CDR3 length equals 15 residues. With 3 bases clipped from V and 2 bases from J, the junction kept 3 bases outside the gene matches. Germline-derived CDR1 and CDR2 are SEHNR and FQNEAQ (reference sequence). CDR3 protein: CASSFGTSVQETQYF. The CDR3 DNA reads TGTGCCAGCAGCTTCGGGACTAGCGTACAAGAGACCCAGTACTTC.

V and J are TRBV7-9 and TRBJ1-2; D unresolved. The CDR3 is 14 residues long. The V gene lost 6 bases and the J gene lost 2 bases, with 13 bases spanning the gap. Germline assignment: CDR1 SEHNR and CDR2 FQNEAQ (reference sequence). The CDR3 protein is CASRSPGGNYGYTF. The CDR3 coding sequence is TGTGCCAGCAGGTCACCCGGAGGAAACTATGGCTACACCTTC.

This clonotype was found a few times. V and J are TRBV20-1 and TRBJ2-2; TRBD2 aligns across 8 bases. After removal of 1 base from V and 4 bases from J, the junction contained 8 bases not matched to a gene. CDR1 and CDR2 (germline): DFQATT, SNEGSKA (reference sequence). The CDR3 is 16 amino acids. In DNA form, the CDR3 reads TGCAGTGCTAGAGTGCGGGGGGATCGAGGCACCGGGGAGCTGTTTTTT. Amino acid sequence: CSARVRGDRGTGELFF.

The chain carries TRBV18 and TRBJ2-2; 9 bases agree with TRBD2. Germline CDR1 KGHSH, CDR2 LQKENI. The CDR3 covers 16 residues. V dropped 5 bases and J dropped 4; count of bases not matched to a gene: 8. This CDR3 is CASSAMGLAFTGELFF. The CDR3 region has the DNA TGTGCCAGCTCAGCCATGGGACTAGCCTTCACCGGGGAGCTGTTTTTT.